This T cell receptor beta chain was found in a study of CD8+CD57+ T cells in acquired aplastic anemia. About the research overall: DNA recovered from sorted CD4+ and CD8+ cells had a mean of approximately 3 ug. Points from the study as a whole: Twenty-nine CD8+ CDR3 sequences were shared between patients and controls.

Details on this clonotype: Its antigen is still unknown. The missing conserved phenylalanine or tryptophan at the end of this CDR3 makes a read error likely. No DNA is shown, since the ends of the CDR3 on it are uncertain; the CDR3 is the one TCRdb lists.

The use of genomic DNA as template underpinned the TCR beta VDJ and CDR3 profiling. TCRdb fed the reads into MiXCR, producing one record per CDR3 protein. The sample consists of 260,000 or so distinct CDR3 sequences, 65% to 90% of them appearing once. CD8+CD57+ cell expansion had been shown by flow cytometry in patients chosen for sequencing. Severe acquired aplastic anemia was the diagnosis recorded for all patients. The blood sampling took place in patients who had so far received no therapy. CDR1 and CDR2 from the germline V gene are SEHNR and FQNEAQ (reference sequence). The CDR3 is made up of 13 amino acids, end residues included.

J is TRBJ2-3 and V is TRBV7-9; the DNA was not used to check the table's D call, TRBD2. This receptor was obtained from a human donor with aplastic anemia. Sequenced material: sorted CD4+, CD8+, or CD8+CD57+ T cells (not recorded which) from PBMCs. The CDR3 loop is CASSFERSGRHDD.